Listed below are T cell receptor beta chains from one sample, sequenced in a study of blood T cell repertoires in COVID-19. The data were produced by immunoSEQ multiplex PCR, yet TCRdb's version contains in-frame clones alone and is incomplete. The sample records around 140,000 clones, 85% to 90% being singletons. Sequenced material: peripheral blood. Receptor source: a man in his fifties who had recovered from COVID-19. The CDR3 runs from the conserved cysteine through the conserved F or W. Each record gives: clone size, J gene, D gene, V gene, CDR3 protein, CDR3 DNA. A D gene is named only where the DNA matches it firmly. Only some rows state a clone size, as once, few, many or a class for expanded clones.

NA	TRBJ2-3	NA	TRBV3-1/TRBV3-2	CASSGGHNTQYF	TGTGCCAGCAGCGGGGGACACAATACGCAGTATTTT
NA	TRBJ2-7	NA	TRBV5-5	CASSHNPGTWSSEQYF	TGTGCCAGCAGCCACAACCCCGGGACTTGGTCTAGCGAGCAGTACTTC
NA	TRBJ1-6	TRBD1	TRBV5-1	CASSSDRENSPLHF	TGCGCCAGCAGCTCGGACAGGGAAAATTCACCCCTCCACTTT
NA	TRBJ1-4	TRBD1	TRBV29-1	CSGGTGTNEKLFF	TGCAGCGGTGGGACAGGTACTAATGAAAAACTGTTTTTT
NA	TRBJ1-1	NA	TRBV10-1	CASSDRTDNEAFF	TGCGCCAGCAGTGATAGGACGGACAATGAAGCTTTCTTT
NA	TRBJ2-1	TRBD2	TRBV5-4	CASSLTSGGANEQFF	TGTGCCAGCAGCCTGACTAGCGGGGGGGCAAATGAGCAGTTCTTC
NA	TRBJ2-2	TRBD1	TRBV5-1	CASSLGDRVNTGELFF	TGCGCCAGCAGCTTGGGTGACAGGGTTAACACCGGGGAGCTGTTTTTT
NA	TRBJ2-1	TRBD2	TRBV24-1	CATSDATSGAYNEQFF	TGTGCCACCAGTGACGCGACTAGCGGGGCCTACAATGAGCAGTTCTTC
NA	TRBJ2-7	TRBD2	TRBV7-9	CASSLAQGSGGAYEQYF	TGTGCCAGCAGCTTAGCGCAGGGTAGCGGGGGGGCCTACGAGCAGTACTTC
NA	TRBJ1-2	TRBD1	TRBV28	CASSLGRGDGYTF	TGTGCCAGCAGTTTAGGCAGGGGGGACGGCTACACCTTC
NA	TRBJ2-3	TRBD2	TRBV6-5	CASARTSGFTDTQYF	TGTGCCAGCGCTCGGACTAGCGGGTTCACAGATACGCAGTATTTT
NA	TRBJ2-1	NA	TRBV4-3	CASSLQGTALNEQFF	TGCGCCAGCAGTTTACAGGGAACCGCCCTGAATGAGCAGTTCTTC
NA	TRBJ2-1	NA	TRBV11-2	CASSSSSGRTYNEQFF	TGTGCCAGCAGCTCCAGTAGCGGCAGGACCTACAATGAGCAGTTCTTC
NA	TRBJ1-3	NA	TRBV13	CASSLGPPGNTIYF	TGTGCCAGCAGCTTAGGCCCTCCTGGAAACACCATATATTTT
NA	TRBJ1-2	NA	TRBV27	CASSLSQNNYGYTF	TGTGCCAGCAGTTTATCGCAGAATAACTATGGCTACACCTTC
NA	TRBJ1-2	NA	TRBV4-3	CASSQGGENNGYTF	TGCGCCAGCAGCCAAGGGGGGGAGAACAATGGCTACACCTTC
NA	TRBJ2-2	TRBD2	TRBV6-5	CASSLLAGENTGELFF	TGTGCCAGCAGTTTACTAGCGGGGGAGAACACCGGGGAGCTGTTTTTT
NA	TRBJ2-1	TRBD1	TRBV19	CASSIAQGIGNEQFF	TGTGCCAGTAGTATAGCACAGGGGATAGGTAATGAGCAGTTCTTC
NA	TRBJ1-1	NA	TRBV10-2	CASSEFRGVNTEAFF	TGCGCCAGCAGTGAATTCCGGGGAGTGAACACTGAAGCTTTCTTT
NA	TRBJ2-1	TRBD2	TRBV6-2/TRBV6-3	CASSFSPTSGGSNYNEQFF	TGTGCCAGCAGTTTTTCCCCGACTAGCGGGGGGAGCAACTACAATGAGCAGTTCTTC
NA	TRBJ2-2	NA	TRBV7-8	CASSPRTRTNTGELFF	TGTGCCAGCAGCCCTCGGACACGGACGAACACCGGGGAGCTGTTTTTT
NA	TRBJ1-2	TRBD1	TRBV6-6	CASRIRDRDYGYTF	TGTGCCAGCAGAATCCGGGACAGGGACTATGGCTACACCTTC
NA	TRBJ1-1	NA	TRBV12-3/TRBV12-4	CASSLPRNTEAFF	TGTGCCAGCAGTTTACCGAGAAACACTGAAGCTTTCTTT
NA	TRBJ2-2	TRBD1	TRBV19	CASSIVPGTGGADGELFF	TGTGCCAGTAGTATAGTGCCCGGGACAGGGGGCGCTGACGGGGAGCTGTTTTTT
NA	TRBJ2-2	TRBD1	TRBV5-1	CASSLDRGDTGELFF	TGCGCCAGCAGCTTGGACAGGGGTGACACCGGGGAGCTGTTTTTT
NA	TRBJ2-7	TRBD1	TRBV19	CASSPGQGSGGQYF	TGTGCCAGTAGTCCGGGACAGGGTTCTGGTGGACAGTACTTC
NA	TRBJ1-2	NA	TRBV25-1	CASSDWGDGSYGYTF	TGTGCCAGCAGTGATTGGGGAGACGGGTCGTATGGCTACACCTTC
many	TRBJ1-1	NA	TRBV4-3	CASSQDSGGYTEAFF	TGCGCCAGCAGCCAAGATTCGGGGGGCTACACTGAAGCTTTCTTT
NA	TRBJ2-3	TRBD1	TRBV7-9	CASSLGDRAGTDTQYF	TGTGCCAGCAGCTTAGGGGACAGGGCAGGAACAGATACGCAGTATTTT